Below are 5 T cell receptor beta chains sequenced from a single sample in a study of T cells in women clearing cervical HPV infection. Profiling relied on immunoSEQ multiplex PCR, and the TCRdb table lists in-frame clones only, not all of them. Its table lists approximately 30,000 clones. Sequenced input: blood buffy coat. Receptor source: a woman between 18 and 69 years old with a cervical HPV16 infection that either progressed to CIN3+ or cleared (not recorded which).

In regard to this clone: The read ends 3 residues before the CDR3 terminus; that terminus is restored from the germline J gene. V is TRBV19 and J is TRBJ2-3, with TRBD1 matching over 7 bases. J was trimmed by 3 bases and V by 3 bases; bases with no gene match: 9. This CDR3 has 16 residues. Germline lookup yields CDR1 LNHDA and CDR2 SQIVND (reference sequence). The CDR3 DNA, read in part, is TGTGCCAGTAGTATTGGAATGGGCAGGGGGACAGATACG. Translated, it gives CASSIGMGRGTDT. The full CDR3 protein reads CASSIGMGRGTDTQYF.

As to this clone: With the read ending 3 residues before the CDR3 end, the germline J gene is used to fill in that end. J is TRBJ2-7 and V is TRBV20-1; 12 bases fit TRBD2. Germline V gene lookup returns CDR1 DFQATT and CDR2 SNEGSKA (reference sequence). V lost 6 bases, J lost 3 bases, and 6 bases stayed unmatched. The CDR3 sequence is 14 residues long. CDR3 sequence: CSARLAGDLYEQYF. Incomplete CDR3 DNA: TGCAGTGCCCGACTAGCGGGGGACCTCTACGAG.

Points on this clone: The CDR3 extends 3 residues past the end of the read, so its final part is completed from the germline J gene. The V call is TRBV18, the J call TRBJ1-1; possible D gene TRBD1, 5 bases. Trimming pared 3 bases from V and 4 bases from J, leaving 12 bases between. Germline V CDR1 and CDR2: KGHSH, LQKENI. This CDR3 region has 14 residues. Partial CDR3 DNA: TGTGCCAGCTCACCGGGCGGACATATCACTGAA. Its translation is CASSPGGHITE. In full, the CDR3 is CASSPGGHITEAFF.

Turning to this clone: The read falls 3 residues short of the CDR3 end, and the missing part is taken from the germline J gene. This chain connects TRBV2 to TRBJ2-1; 9 nucleotides agree with TRBD2. Looked up from germline, CDR1 is SNHLY and CDR2 is FYNNEI. CDR3 size: 15 residues. Trimming took 4 bases from V and 5 from J; bases not matched to a gene: 6. The covered CDR3 bases are TGTGCCAGCAGTGCCCTAGCGGGAAAGGACAATGAG. This codes for CASSALAGKDNE. The CDR3 as a whole reads CASSALAGKDNEQFF. The full variable domain, rest sourced from reference TRBV2 and TRBJ2-1, is EPEVTQTPSHQVTQMGQEVILRCVPISNHLYFYWYRQILGQKVEFLVSFYNNEISEKSEIFDDQFSVERPDGSNFTLKIRSTKLEDSAMYFCASSALAGKDNEQFFGPGTRLTVL.

With regard to this clone: The read ends 3 residues early relative to the CDR3; the germline J gene fills the gap. The genes are TRBV29-1 and TRBJ1-4; D is perhaps TRBD1 (6 bases). The CDR3 loop spans 13 amino acids. Per germline, CDR1 SQVTM and CDR2 ANQGSEA. Trimming removed 4 bases from V and 6 bases from J, with 12 bases in between. Partial CDR3 DNA: TGCAGCGTTGTATCGGGGGGCTATGAAAAA. Encoded protein: CSVVSGGYEK. The complete CDR3 sequence is CSVVSGGYEKLFF.